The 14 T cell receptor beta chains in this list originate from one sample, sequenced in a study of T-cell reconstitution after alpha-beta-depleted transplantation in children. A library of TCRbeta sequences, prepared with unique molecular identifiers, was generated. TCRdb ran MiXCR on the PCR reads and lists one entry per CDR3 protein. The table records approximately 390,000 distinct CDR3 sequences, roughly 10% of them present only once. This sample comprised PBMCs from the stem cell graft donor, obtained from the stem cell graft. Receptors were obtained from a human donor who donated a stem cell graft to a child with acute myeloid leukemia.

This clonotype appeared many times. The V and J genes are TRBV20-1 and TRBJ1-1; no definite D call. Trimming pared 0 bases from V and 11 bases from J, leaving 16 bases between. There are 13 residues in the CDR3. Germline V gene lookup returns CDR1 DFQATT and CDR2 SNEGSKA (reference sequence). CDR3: CSARDEVRGRAFF. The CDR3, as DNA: TGCAGTGCTAGAGATGAGGTTCGGGGAAGGGCTTTCTTT.

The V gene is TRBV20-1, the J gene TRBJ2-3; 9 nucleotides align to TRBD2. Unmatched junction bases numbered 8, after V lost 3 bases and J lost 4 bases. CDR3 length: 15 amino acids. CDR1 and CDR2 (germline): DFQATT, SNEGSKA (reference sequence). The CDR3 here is CSASLREGWSDTQYF. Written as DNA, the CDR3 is TGCAGTGCTAGTTTGCGGGAGGGCTGGTCAGATACGCAGTATTTT.

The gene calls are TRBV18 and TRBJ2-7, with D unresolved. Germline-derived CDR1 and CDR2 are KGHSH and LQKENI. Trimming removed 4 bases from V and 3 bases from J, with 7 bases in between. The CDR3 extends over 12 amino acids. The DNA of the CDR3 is TGTGCCAGCTCACTCGGGTTCTACGAGCAGTACGTC. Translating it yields CASSLGFYEQYV.

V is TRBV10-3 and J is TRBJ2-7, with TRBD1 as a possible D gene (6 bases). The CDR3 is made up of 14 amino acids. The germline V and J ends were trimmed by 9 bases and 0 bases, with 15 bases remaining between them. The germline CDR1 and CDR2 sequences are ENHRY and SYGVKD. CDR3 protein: CAIRQVDASYEQYF. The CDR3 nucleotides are TGTGCCATTAGACAGGTCGACGCCTCCTACGAGCAGTACTTC.

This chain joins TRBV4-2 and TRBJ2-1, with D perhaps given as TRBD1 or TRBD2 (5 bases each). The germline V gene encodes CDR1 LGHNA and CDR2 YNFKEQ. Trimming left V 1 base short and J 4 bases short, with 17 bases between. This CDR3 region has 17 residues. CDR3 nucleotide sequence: TGTGCCAGCAGCCAAGTCCCCCTGGGGGAAAGTTACAATGAGCAGTTCTTC. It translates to CASSQVPLGESYNEQFF.

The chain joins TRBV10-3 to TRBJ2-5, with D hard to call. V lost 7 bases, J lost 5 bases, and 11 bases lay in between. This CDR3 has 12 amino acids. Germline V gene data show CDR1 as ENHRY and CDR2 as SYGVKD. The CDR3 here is CAITPNGETQYF. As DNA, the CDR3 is TGTGCCATCACCCCGAATGGGGAGACCCAGTACTTC.

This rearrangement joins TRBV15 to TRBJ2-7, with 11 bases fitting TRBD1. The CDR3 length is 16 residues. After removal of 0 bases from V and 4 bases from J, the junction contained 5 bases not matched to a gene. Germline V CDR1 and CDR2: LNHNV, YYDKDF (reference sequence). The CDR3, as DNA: TGTGCCACCAGCAGAGATCCTGGACAGGGGGCTTACGAGCAGTACTTC. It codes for CATSRDPGQGAYEQYF.

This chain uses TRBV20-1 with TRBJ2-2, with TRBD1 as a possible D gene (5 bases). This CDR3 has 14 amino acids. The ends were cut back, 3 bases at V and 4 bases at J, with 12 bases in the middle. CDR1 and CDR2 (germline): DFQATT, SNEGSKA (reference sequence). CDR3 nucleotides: TGCAGTGCTAGTATTGACAGCGCCACCGGGGAGCTGTTTTTT. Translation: CSASIDSATGELFF.

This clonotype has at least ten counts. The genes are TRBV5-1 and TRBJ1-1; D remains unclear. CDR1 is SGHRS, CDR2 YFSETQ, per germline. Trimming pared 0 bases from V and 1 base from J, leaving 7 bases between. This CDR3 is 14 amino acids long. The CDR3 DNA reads TGCGCCAGCAGCTTGGTGGCGGGGAACACTGAAGCTTTCTTT. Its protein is CASSLVAGNTEAFF.

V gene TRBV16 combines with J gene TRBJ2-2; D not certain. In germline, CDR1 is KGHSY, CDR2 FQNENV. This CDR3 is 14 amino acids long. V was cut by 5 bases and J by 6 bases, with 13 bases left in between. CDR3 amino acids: CASSFTLHSGELFF. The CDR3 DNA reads TGTGCCAGCAGCTTCACACTGCACTCCGGGGAGCTGTTTTTT.

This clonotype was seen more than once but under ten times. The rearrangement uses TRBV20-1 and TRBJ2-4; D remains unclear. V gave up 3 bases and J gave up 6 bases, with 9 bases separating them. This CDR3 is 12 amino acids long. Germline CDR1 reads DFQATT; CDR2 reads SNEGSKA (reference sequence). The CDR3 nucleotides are TGCAGTGCTAGTAATGTCGGAAACATTCAGTACTTC. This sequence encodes CSASNVGNIQYF.

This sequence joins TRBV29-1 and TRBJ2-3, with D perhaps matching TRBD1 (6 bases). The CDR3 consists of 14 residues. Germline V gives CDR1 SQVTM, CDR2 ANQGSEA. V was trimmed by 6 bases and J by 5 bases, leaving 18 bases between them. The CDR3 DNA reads TGCAGCGTCCCGACAGGACCCCGGGAAGATACGCAGTATTTT. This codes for CSVPTGPREDTQYF.

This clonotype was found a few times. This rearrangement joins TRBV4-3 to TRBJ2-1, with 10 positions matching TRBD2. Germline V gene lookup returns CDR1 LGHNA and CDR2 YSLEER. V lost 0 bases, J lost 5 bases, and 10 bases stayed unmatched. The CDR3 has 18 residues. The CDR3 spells CASSQDGLAGVLHNEQFF. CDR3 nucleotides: TGCGCCAGCAGCCAAGATGGTCTAGCGGGAGTGCTACACAATGAGCAGTTCTTC.

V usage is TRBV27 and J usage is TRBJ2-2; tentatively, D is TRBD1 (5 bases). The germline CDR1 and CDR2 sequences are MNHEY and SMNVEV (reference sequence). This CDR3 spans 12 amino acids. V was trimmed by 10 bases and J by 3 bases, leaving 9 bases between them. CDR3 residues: CATQTDTGELFF. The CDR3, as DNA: TGTGCCACCCAGACAGACACCGGGGAGCTGTTTTTT.